The sample holds a few counts of the clone carrying this T cell receptor beta chain. Its antigen is still unknown. The record originates from a study of identical twins. TCRdb independently ran MiXCR on the 5' RACE reads; one entry per CDR3 protein. Among some 1,700,000 distinct CDR3 sequences listed, roughly a third were seen once. CDR1 is SGHRS and CDR2 is YFSETQ in the germline V gene. CDR3 length equals 16 residues. V lost 4 bases, J lost 4 bases, and 8 bases stayed unmatched. Broader study findings: Among beta out-of-frame sequences, excess sharing between twins appeared weaker. Models predicted too little out-of-frame TCR alpha sharing in monozygotic twins.

The rearrangement links TRBV5-1 to TRBJ2-6; 7 nucleotides agree with TRBD1. The source material was cord blood. The clonotype originates from a newborn girl in good health. The CDR3 loop reads CASSGGTGAGANVLTF. The CDR3 DNA sequence: TGCGCCAGCAGCGGCGGCACAGGGGCCGGGGCCAACGTCCTGACTTTC.